One and the same sample provided the 19 T cell receptor beta chains below, sequenced in a study of human T cells and chemical hapten exposure (dated by TCRdb to about 2021). Libraries came from RACE. This sample was sequenced with a NextSeq 500. The public reads were reanalyzed by TCRdb: fastp trimming at Q25, MiXCR alignment, in-frame beta chains only. For every CDR3 protein sequence, its rows merge into one entry that carries the most common genes and DNA. This sample is represented by 95,000 to 100,000 distinct CDR3 sequences; 10% to 11% of them were singletons. The ten largest clonotypes hold 3.1% of the sample. Read against the paper, the sample's time point label means: pre-sensitization, week 0. Sample treatment or condition, as interpreted from the label and publication: therapeutic diphenylcyclopropenone sensitization with weekly scalp DPC. Here the sequenced sample was whole blood, taken in connection with sensitization to the hapten diphenylcyclopropenone (DPC). Every receptor here comes from a woman in her sixties or seventies with alopecia areata. Some clones in this sample may be carry-over from other donors' samples.

This clonotype was picked up many times. This sequence joins TRBV9 and TRBJ1-4, with D hard to call. The CDR3 is made up of 15 amino acids. V was clipped by 0 bases and J by 1 base, with 7 bases between them. In germline, CDR1 is SGDLS, CDR2 YYNGEE. The CDR3 DNA is TGTGCCAGCAGCGTAGGGGGAAGAACTAATGAAAAACTGTTTTTT. Encoded protein: CASSVGGRTNEKLFF.

The chain recombines TRBV9 with TRBJ2-7; 7 bases are shared with TRBD1. V lost 1 base, J lost 4 bases, and 5 bases stayed unmatched. The germline CDR1 and CDR2 sequences are SGDLS and YYNGEE. The CDR3 spans 14 residues. This CDR3 is CASSVQTGFYEQYF. The CDR3 DNA follows: TGTGCCAGCAGCGTACAGACAGGGTTTTACGAGCAGTACTTC.

The table lists this clonotype with many counts. The chain recombines TRBV5-1 with TRBJ1-1; 7 bases fit TRBD1. CDR1 SGHRS and CDR2 YFSETQ come from the germline V gene. Trimming at V came to 2 bases and at J to 0 bases, leaving 4 bases not matched to a gene. This CDR3 has 15 amino acids. The CDR3 nucleotides are TGCGCCAGCAGCTTCCAGGGGGGTTTGAACACTGAAGCTTTCTTT. It encodes CASSFQGGLNTEAFF.

J is TRBJ2-7 and V is TRBV7-2; D is uncertain. V was trimmed by 2 bases and J by 4 bases, leaving 6 bases between them. Per the germline V gene, CDR1 is SGHTA and CDR2 is FQGNSA. The CDR3 is made up of 12 amino acids. CDR3 sequence (DNA): TGTGCCAGCAGCTTAATAGGGTACGAGCAGTACTTC. It codes for CASSLIGYEQYF.

Only a few counts were recorded for this clonotype. The chain uses TRBV3-1 and TRBJ1-2; 9 bases are shared with TRBD1. The germline CDR1 and CDR2 sequences are LGHDT and YNNKEL (reference sequence). CDR3 size: 14 residues. Unmatched junction bases numbered 9, after V lost 5 bases and J lost 8 bases. The chain's CDR3 is CASSSRDRAGGYTF. CDR3 sequence (DNA): TGTGCCAGCAGCTCCCGGGACAGGGCTGGCGGCTACACCTTC. Together with reference TRBV3-1 and TRBJ1-2, the CDR3 gives the full variable domain: DTAVSQTPKYLVTQMGNDKSIKCEQNLGHDTMYWYKQDSKKFLKIMFSYNNKELIINETVPNRFSPKSPDKAHLNLHINSLELGDSAVYFCASSSRDRAGGYTFGSGTRLTVV.

The J gene is TRBJ2-1, the V gene TRBV14; 9 bases match TRBD2. The germline V gene encodes CDR1 SGHDN and CDR2 FVKESK. The CDR3 extends over 20 amino acids. J lost 0 bases, V lost 0 bases, and 12 bases had no gene match. DNA for the CDR3: TGTGCCAGCAGCCAAGAGGCTAAGCGGGGGGCCACGAGCTCCTACAATGAGCAGTTCTTC. Residues: CASSQEAKRGATSSYNEQFF. The variable domain in full, with the rest retrieved from reference TRBV14 and TRBJ2-1, is EAGVTQFPSHSVIEKGQTVTLRCDPISGHDNLYWYRRVMGKEIKFLLHFVKESKQDESGMPNNRFLAERTGGTYSTLKVQPAELEDSGVYFCASSQEAKRGATSSYNEQFFGPGTRLTVL.

The V gene is TRBV7-9, the J gene TRBJ2-2; D gene uncertain. With 4 bases removed from V and 5 bases from J, the gap between germline ends came to 14 bases. Germline V lookup: CDR1 SEHNR, CDR2 FQNEAQ (reference sequence). The CDR3 is made up of 15 amino acids. CDR3 in amino acids: CASSSTGTSTGELFF. As DNA, the CDR3 is TGTGCCAGCAGCTCCACCGGTACGAGTACCGGGGAGCTGTTTTTT.

This clonotype came up many times. V and J are TRBV6-5 and TRBJ1-6; 7 nucleotides agree with TRBD1. Germline V CDR1 and CDR2: MNHEY, SVGAGI. This CDR3 region has 17 residues. Trimming cost V 5 bases and J 6 bases; bases outside gene matches: 13. The CDR3 bases are TGTGCCAGCAGTCTGATACAGGGGACCTTGGTTAATTCACCCCTCCACTTT. Protein: CASSLIQGTLVNSPLHF.

This clonotype was seen a handful of times. This rearrangement joins TRBV27 to TRBJ2-7; 11 positions agree with TRBD1. CDR1 and CDR2 (germline): MNHEY, SMNVEV (reference sequence). V shed 4 bases, J shed 4 bases, and the junction held 6 bases outside the gene matches. The CDR3 has 15 amino acids. CDR3 in amino acids: CASSYWTGGRYEQYF. The CDR3 DNA is TGTGCCAGCAGTTACTGGACAGGGGGCAGGTACGAGCAGTACTTC.

The V call is TRBV7-2, the J call TRBJ2-5; TRBD2 matches at 7 bases. The germline V gene encodes CDR1 SGHTA and CDR2 FQGNSA. V dropped 6 bases and J dropped 4; count of bases not matched to a gene: 8. The CDR3 consists of 14 residues. CDR3 in amino acids: CASRLGGSGETQYF. The CDR3 DNA reads TGTGCCAGCAGACTGGGGGGGTCCGGAGAGACCCAGTACTTC.

This clonotype was seen ten or more times. This sequence joins TRBV25-1 and TRBJ2-7, with 8 bases aligning to TRBD1. Germline assignment: CDR1 MGHDK and CDR2 SYGVNS. The ends lost 5 bases at V and 5 bases at J; junction bases unmatched: 5. The CDR3 consists of 13 residues. The CDR3 DNA follows: TGTGCCAGCAGTTTCCAGGGGGCCAACGAGCAGTACTTC. Protein product: CASSFQGANEQYF.

This clonotype was found a few times. The chain combines TRBV20-1 with TRBJ2-5, with 7 bases identical to TRBD2. V dropped 5 bases and J dropped 5; count of bases not matched to a gene: 11. Germline assignment: CDR1 DFQATT and CDR2 SNEGSKA (reference sequence). The CDR3 extends over 14 amino acids. CDR3 protein: CSASKRTSVETQYF. The CDR3 DNA is TGCAGTGCTTCAAAGAGGACTAGTGTTGAGACCCAGTACTTC.

This chain links TRBV27 with TRBJ1-2; TRBD1 aligns across 11 bases. V shed 5 bases, J shed 5 bases, and the junction held 4 bases outside the gene matches. Per the germline V gene, CDR1 is MNHEY and CDR2 is SMNVEV (reference sequence). This CDR3 contains 14 residues. The CDR3 spells CASSRTGGLYGYTF. The CDR3 DNA follows: TGTGCCAGCAGTCGGACAGGGGGCTTGTATGGCTACACCTTC.

The table lists this clonotype with a few counts. V and J are TRBV20-1 and TRBJ2-3, with D unclear. The ends were cut back, 2 bases at V and 2 bases at J, with 14 bases in the middle. The CDR3 has 15 amino acids. Germline CDR1 and CDR2: DFQATT and SNEGSKA (reference sequence). DNA for the CDR3: TGCAGTGCTAGACGCATCCCCTTTTCCACAGATACGCAGTATTTT. This sequence encodes CSARRIPFSTDTQYF.

This clonotype was seen ten or more times. The chain recombines TRBV7-8 with TRBJ2-2; D might be TRBD1 (5 bases). V shed 6 bases and J shed 2 bases, with 16 bases lying between them. CDR3 length: 16 amino acids. The germline CDR1 and CDR2 sequences are SGHVS and FQNEAQ. The CDR3 region has the DNA TGTGCCAGCAGTCCTTTCGGACAACCTAACACCGGGGAGCTGTTTTTT. Protein sequence: CASSPFGQPNTGELFF.

This clonotype was found many times. The V and J genes are TRBV6-2 or TRBV6-3 and TRBJ1-5; 10 positions agree with TRBD1. The CDR3 runs 15 residues. CDR1 and CDR2 from the germline V gene are MNHEY and SVGEGT. V dropped 6 bases and J dropped 6; count of bases not matched to a gene: 8. CDR3 loop: CASRDPGQGFQPQHF. CDR3 sequence (DNA): TGTGCCAGCAGGGATCCGGGACAGGGGTTTCAGCCCCAGCATTTT.

This clonotype came up many times. The V gene is TRBV2, the J gene TRBJ1-1; D is unresolved. From germline, CDR1 is SNHLY and CDR2 FYNNEI. The CDR3 loop spans 12 amino acids. V was trimmed by 5 bases and J by 6 bases, leaving 10 bases between them. The CDR3 DNA reads TGTGCCAGCAGTAGAAGGCGCGCTGAAGCTTTCTTT. Its protein is CASSRRRAEAFF.

This clonotype was found many times. The chain couples TRBV2 to TRBJ1-2; TRBD1 is a possible D gene (5 bases). Germline loops: CDR1 SNHLY, CDR2 FYNNEI. Trimming left V 0 bases short and J 4 bases short, with 9 bases between. CDR3 length: 14 amino acids. As DNA, the CDR3 is TGTGCCAGCAGTGAAGCAGGGGCGATCTATGGCTACACCTTC. This encodes CASSEAGAIYGYTF.

V gene TRBV6-1 combines with J gene TRBJ2-6; D gene uncertain. This CDR3 is 13 amino acids long. Trimming removed 7 bases at V and 2 bases at J, with 6 bases between. The germline CDR1 and CDR2 sequences are MNHNS and SASEGT. CDR3 sequence: CASTAAGANVLTF. The CDR3 DNA reads as TGTGCCAGCACGGCAGCTGGGGCCAACGTCCTGACTTTC.